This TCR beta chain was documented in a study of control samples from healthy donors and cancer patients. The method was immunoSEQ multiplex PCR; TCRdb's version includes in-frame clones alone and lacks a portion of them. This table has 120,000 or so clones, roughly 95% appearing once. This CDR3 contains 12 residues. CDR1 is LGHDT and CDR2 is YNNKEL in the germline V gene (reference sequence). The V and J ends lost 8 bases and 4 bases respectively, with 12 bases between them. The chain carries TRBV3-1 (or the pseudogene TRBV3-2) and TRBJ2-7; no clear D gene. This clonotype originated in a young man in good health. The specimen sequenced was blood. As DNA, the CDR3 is TGTGCCAGCGCCGGCGAGGTGTACGAGCAGTACTTC. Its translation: CASAGEVYEQYF.